This T cell receptor beta chain was documented in a study of shared clonotypes between healthy human individuals. Study-wide background: CD8 memory received one plate per donor, CD8 naive two, CD4 memory three and CD4 naive three.

Clones were read by immunoSEQ multiplex PCR, and TCRdb kept only the in-frame ones, dropping some. Among millions of clones listed, roughly 91% were seen once. The CDR3 contains 16 residues. V lost 0 bases and J 5 bases, leaving 17 bases between the germline ends. Germline CDR1 is MNHEY and CDR2 is SMNVEV (reference sequence). Notes on the study in general: Rarefaction indicated that sorted-subset sequencing remained incomplete although depth was large.

CD8 cells regarded as naive lacked CD45RO, were positively chosen for CCR7, and omitted terminally differentiated effector memory CD45RA+ cells. The donors, healthy adults who were HIV-negative, had experienced no recent acute infections or vaccinations. Only Caucasian adults living in Nashville, Tennessee made up the donor group. As regards this clone: Antigen specificity is unknown.

The chain uses TRBV27 and TRBJ2-7; maybe TRBD1 (7 bases). This clonotype originated in a man aged 18 to 30 in good health. Some clones in this sample may be carry-over from other donors' samples. Sequenced material: naive CD8+ T cells from PBMCs. CDR3 in amino acids: CASSLSAGGNRDEQYF. The DNA of the CDR3 is TGTGCCAGCAGTTTATCGGCAGGGGGGAATCGGGACGAGCAGTACTTC.